The 21 T cell receptor beta chains below were found in one sample sequenced in a study of T cells in Graves' hyperthyroidism and ophthalmopathy. RNA transcripts provided the source from which TCR beta CDR3 regions were amplified. Using the HTBI primer set, a first-round RT-PCR was run on the TCR CDR3. TCRdb re-called the multiplex PCR reads with MiXCR, one entry per CDR3 protein. Among about half a million distinct CDR3 sequences listed, around 22% were seen once. The source material was blood. The receptors here all came from a woman in her twenties or thirties with Graves' ophthalmopathy.

The table lists this clonotype with many counts. J is TRBJ1-3 and V is TRBV29-1; a possible D gene is TRBD1 (6 bases). V lost 6 bases, J lost 8 bases, and 14 bases lay in between. This CDR3 is built from 12 residues. From germline, CDR1 is SQVTM and CDR2 ANQGSEA. The CDR3, as DNA: TGCAGCGTCTTAACAGGGTGGGACACCATATATTTT. Translated: CSVLTGWDTIYF.

The gene calls are TRBV24-1 and TRBJ1-5, with TRBD1 as a possible D gene (5 bases). The CDR3 runs to 13 residues. V lost 5 bases and J lost 6, with 10 bases in between. In germline, CDR1 is KGHDR, CDR2 SFDVKD. The CDR3 DNA is TGTGCCACCAGTGCACGAAGGGGTCAGCCCCAGCATTTT. Amino acid sequence: CATSARRGQPQHF.

A word on this clonotype: At one end, the junction sequence differs from germline, possibly due to a read error. DNA for the CDR3: TGTGCCAGCAGCTATACTGGGGGGAACACTGAAGTTTTCTTT. Its protein is CASSYTGGNTEVFF. The chain carries TRBV7-2 and TRBJ1-1; D might be TRBD1 (5 bases). The CDR3 consists of 14 residues. Germline loops: CDR1 SGHTA, CDR2 FQGNSA.

This clonotype was recorded a few times. The chain has TRBV7-9 and TRBJ2-5; TRBD2 is a possible D gene (5 bases). The CDR3 is 15 residues long. The germline V gene has CDR1 SEHNR and CDR2 FQNEAQ (reference sequence). Trimming stripped 5 bases from V and 1 base from J, with 14 bases between. The CDR3 reads CASSREGSFQETQYF. The CDR3 DNA sequence: TGTGCCAGCAGCAGAGAGGGCAGCTTCCAAGAGACCCAGTACTTC.

This clonotype came up many times. V usage is TRBV12-3 or TRBV12-4 and J usage is TRBJ1-5; D is possibly TRBD1 (5 bases). CDR3 length: 14 amino acids. The V and J ends lost 2 bases and 6 bases respectively, with 11 bases between them. The CDR3 nucleotides read TGTGCCAGCAGTTTATCGCAGGGCCGTCAGCCCCAGCATTTT. Its translation: CASSLSQGRQPQHF.

CDR3 coding DNA: TGTGCTAGTGGGCCGGGACAGGGATTGAGCTATGGCTACACCTTC. Its protein is CASGPGQGLSYGYTF. The gene calls are TRBV12-5 and TRBJ1-2, with 9 bases that match TRBD1. V lost 6 bases to trimming and J lost 4 bases; unmatched junction nucleotides: 9. The germline V gene has CDR1 LGHNT and CDR2 FRNRAP. CDR3 length: 15 residues.

This chain joins TRBV6-1 and TRBJ1-2; D may be TRBD1 (6 bases). Trimming took 6 bases from V and 2 from J, leaving 19 bases between them. The germline V gene encodes CDR1 MNHNS and CDR2 SASEGT. The CDR3 covers 16 residues. CDR3 in amino acids: CASSPTQGRLNYGYTF. Written as DNA, the CDR3 is TGTGCCAGCAGCCCAACGCAGGGGAGGCTCAACTATGGCTACACCTTC.

There are many counts of this clonotype. CDR3 amino acids: CASSPDGTEAFF. In nucleotides, the CDR3 is TGCGCCAGCAGCCCAGACGGGACTGAAGCTTTCTTT. This chain uses TRBV4-3 with TRBJ1-1, with D hard to call. V was clipped by 4 bases and J by 5 bases, with 8 bases between them. CDR1 is LGHNA, CDR2 YSLEER, per germline. This CDR3 spans 12 amino acids.

Here the CDR3 DNA reads TGCAGCGTCAGGACAGGGGCGAGCTACGAGCAGTACTTC. Translated, it gives CSVRTGASYEQYF. V gene TRBV29-1 combines with J gene TRBJ2-7, with 9 positions matching TRBD1. CDR3 length: 13 residues. Germline lookup yields CDR1 SQVTM and CDR2 ANQGSEA. With V trimmed by 6 bases and J by 3 bases, 6 bases remained unmatched.

This chain joins TRBV6-1 and TRBJ1-1; D remains unclear. The CDR3 extends over 16 amino acids. Germline-derived CDR1 and CDR2 are MNHNS and SASEGT. The V and J ends lost 0 bases and 3 bases respectively, with 14 bases between them. The CDR3 DNA reads TGTGCCAGCAGTGAAGCGGGAGGCTTTAGTGACACTGAAGCTTTCTTT. As protein: CASSEAGGFSDTEAFF.

This clonotype came up many times. This sequence joins TRBV20-1 and TRBJ1-1; tentative D call: TRBD1 (5 bases). The V gene's germline CDR1 is DFQATT and CDR2 SNEGSKA (reference sequence). The CDR3 consists of 13 residues. Between the trimmed V and J ends, which lost 0 bases and 4 bases, there was a span of 9 bases. Written as DNA, the CDR3 is TGCAGTGCTAGAGAGCAGGGCGGCACTGAAGCTTTCTTT. Its protein is CSAREQGGTEAFF.

This clonotype occurred a few times. The junction and the germline gene differ at one end; a read error may be behind it. The chain joins TRBV28 to TRBJ1-1, with D maybe TRBD1 (5 bases). The CDR3 loop spans 12 amino acids. Germline V gene data show CDR1 as MDHEN and CDR2 as SYDVKM. Here the CDR3 DNA reads TGTGCCACCAGTGGGAGGGGAAAAGATGCTTTCTTT. Its protein product is CATSGRGKDAFF.

This clonotype was seen ten or more times. The rearrangement joins TRBV6-5 to TRBJ1-1, with D perhaps TRBD1 (5 bases). Germline-derived CDR1 and CDR2 are MNHEY and SVGAGI. The CDR3 contains 14 residues. V lost 2 bases and J lost 4, with 11 bases in between. CDR3 region: CASSYRGLFTEAFF. The CDR3 DNA follows: TGTGCCAGCAGTTACCGGGGACTTTTCACTGAAGCTTTCTTT.

This clonotype was seen only a few times. This chain connects TRBV9 to TRBJ1-1; 7 nucleotides match TRBD1. V shed 0 bases, J shed 5 bases, and the junction held 4 bases outside the gene matches. Germline V gene data show CDR1 as SGDLS and CDR2 as YYNGEE. This CDR3 region has 14 residues. The CDR3 DNA reads TGTGCCAGCAGCGTAGCAGGGGGTTATACTGAAGCTTTCTTT. Amino acids: CASSVAGGYTEAFF.

This clonotype came up many times. The rearrangement joins TRBV6-2 or TRBV6-3 to TRBJ1-2, with D perhaps TRBD1 (5 bases). V shed 8 bases and J shed 2 bases, with 15 bases lying between them. CDR3 length: 14 amino acids. The germline gives CDR1 MNHEY, CDR2 SVGEGT. CDR3 amino acids: CASENRGLNYGYTF. CDR3 coding DNA: TGTGCCAGCGAAAACCGGGGCCTCAACTATGGCTACACCTTC.

This clonotype appeared many times. The rearrangement uses TRBV5-1 and TRBJ2-5, with 9 bases fitting TRBD1. The germline V gene encodes CDR1 SGHRS and CDR2 YFSETQ. This CDR3 is built from 13 residues. The trim removed 3 bases at V and 3 bases at J, leaving 0 bases unmatched. For the CDR3, the DNA is TGCGCCAGCAGCTGGACAGGGGAAGAGACCCAGTACTTC. Protein product: CASSWTGEETQYF.

The chain employs TRBV6-8 and TRBJ2-7; D gene uncertain. V was cut by 7 bases and J by 4 bases, with 17 bases left in between. From germline, CDR1 is MNHGY and CDR2 SAAAGT. The CDR3 consists of 14 residues. DNA of the CDR3: TGTGCCAGCAAAGAGGTGGTCCACCGATACGAGCAGTACTTC. As protein: CASKEVVHRYEQYF.

This clonotype was recorded many times. The chain recombines TRBV20-1 with TRBJ2-7; D perhaps matches TRBD1 (5 bases). CDR1 is DFQATT, CDR2 SNEGSKA, per germline (reference sequence). V lost 3 bases and J 3 bases, leaving 9 bases between the germline ends. The CDR3 consists of 12 residues. The CDR3 protein is CSASRGNYEQYF. In DNA form, the CDR3 reads TGCAGTGCTAGTAGGGGAAACTACGAGCAGTACTTC.

This clonotype was counted at least ten times. The chain recombines TRBV6-2 or TRBV6-3 with TRBJ2-7, with TRBD1 matching over 8 bases. The germline V gene encodes CDR1 MNHEY and CDR2 SVGEGT. Trimming at V came to 10 bases and at J to 3 bases, leaving 11 bases not matched to a gene. CDR3 length equals 14 residues. The CDR3: CATHVTGDIYEQYF. Written as DNA, the CDR3 is TGTGCCACACATGTGACAGGGGATATCTACGAGCAGTACTTC.

CDR3: CASSDPGGLYQPQHF. In nucleotides, the CDR3 is TGTGCCAGCAGTGACCCAGGGGGCTTGTATCAGCCCCAGCATTTT. The chain joins TRBV12-3 or TRBV12-4 to TRBJ1-5, with 8 bases aligning to TRBD1. The CDR3 runs to 15 residues. V lost 5 bases to trimming and J lost 5 bases; unmatched junction nucleotides: 8.

This clonotype was detected many times. The rearrangement links TRBV19 to TRBJ2-5; D not certain. The germline V and J ends were trimmed by 4 bases and 5 bases, with 11 bases remaining between them. Germline V gene data show CDR1 as LNHDA and CDR2 as SQIVND (reference sequence). This CDR3 is 13 amino acids long. The CDR3 sequence: CASSTSFGETQYF. The CDR3 coding sequence is TGTGCCAGTAGTACATCGTTCGGGGAGACCCAGTACTTC.